The 25 T cell receptor beta chains in this list originate from one sample, sequenced in a study of T cells in Graves' hyperthyroidism and ophthalmopathy. The investigators amplified TCR beta CDR3 regions from RNA transcripts. Using the HTBI primer set, a first-round RT-PCR was run on the TCR CDR3. TCRdb re-analysed the multiplex PCR reads in MiXCR, keeping a single row per CDR3 protein. Seen here are 450,000 to 550,000 distinct CDR3 sequences, around a quarter observed once, and the top ten hold roughly 10%. The sequencing input was blood. The receptor set was obtained from a woman aged 30 to 39 with Graves' ophthalmopathy.

This clonotype occurred many times. The chain couples TRBV29-1 to TRBJ2-5; 8 nucleotides line up with TRBD1. CDR3 size: 13 residues. Unmatched junction bases numbered 5, after V lost 4 bases and J lost 4 bases. Per germline, CDR1 SQVTM and CDR2 ANQGSEA. CDR3 bases: TGCAGCGTTGTCTGGACAGGGCTAGAGACCCAGTACTTC. It codes for CSVVWTGLETQYF. Variable domain in full (rest from reference TRBV29-1 and TRBJ2-5): SAVISQKPSRDICQRGTSLTIQCQVDSQVTMMFWYRQQPGQSLTLIATANQGSEATYESGFVIDKFPISRPNLTFSTLTVSNMSPEDSSIYLCSVVWTGLETQYFGPGTRLLVL.

This clonotype was seen many times. The chain links TRBV10-3 to TRBJ1-5; D perhaps matches TRBD1 (6 bases). CDR1 is ENHRY, CDR2 SYGVKD, per germline. The CDR3 loop spans 14 amino acids. V lost 6 bases and J lost 4, with 13 bases in between. CDR3: CAISVTGRNQPQHF. The DNA for the CDR3 is TGTGCCATCAGCGTAACAGGGAGGAATCAGCCCCAGCATTTT.

The chain combines TRBV6-1 with TRBJ2-5; 11 nucleotides align to TRBD2. Looked up from germline, CDR1 is MNHNS and CDR2 is SASEGT. V was pared by 6 bases and J by 3 bases, with 6 bases of the junction left unmatched. CDR3 length: 15 residues. Here the CDR3 reads CASRATSGKEETQYF. The CDR3 DNA reads TGTGCCAGCAGGGCGACTAGCGGGAAGGAAGAGACCCAGTACTTC.

This clonotype was observed once. This CDR3 reads CASIPTSGSPTGELFF. Here the CDR3 DNA reads TGTGCCAGTATTCCGACTAGCGGGAGTCCCACCGGGGAGCTGTTTTTT. The V gene is TRBV19, the J gene TRBJ2-2, with 12 bases identical to TRBD2. The CDR3 loop spans 16 amino acids. In germline, CDR1 is LNHDA, CDR2 SQIVND (reference sequence). V lost 7 bases and J lost 4; bases outside the gene matches: 7.

In its sample, this clonotype was seen many times. This rearrangement joins TRBV24-1 to TRBJ1-1; 7 nucleotides match TRBD1. Losses at the gene ends were 7 bases for V and 6 bases for J; bases not matched to a gene: 7. Germline values: CDR1 KGHDR, CDR2 SFDVKD. The CDR3 covers 13 residues. CDR3 coding DNA: TGTGCCACCAGCCCATCCGGGACAGCTGAAGCTTTCTTT. It specifies CATSPSGTAEAFF.

The chain links TRBV20-1 to TRBJ1-2; the match to TRBD1 covers 7 bases. CDR3 size: 15 residues. CDR1 DFQATT and CDR2 SNEGSKA come from the germline V gene (reference sequence). V gave up 3 bases and J gave up 0 bases; unmatched junction bases: 7. The CDR3 loop is CSASLTDRANYGYTF. Written as DNA, the CDR3 is TGCAGTGCTAGTCTCACCGACAGGGCTAACTATGGCTACACCTTC.

V and J are TRBV12-5 and TRBJ2-4; the D is unclear. Trimming removed 5 bases at V and 1 base at J, with 9 bases between. This CDR3 is 14 amino acids long. The germline gives CDR1 LGHNT, CDR2 FRNRAP. CDR3 protein: CASGHPNAKNIQYF. The CDR3 DNA sequence: TGTGCTAGTGGTCACCCCAATGCCAAAAACATTCAGTACTTC.

This chain links TRBV27 with TRBJ1-1; D is possibly TRBD1 (6 bases). Looked up from germline, CDR1 is MNHEY and CDR2 is SMNVEV (reference sequence). The CDR3 covers 14 residues. Trimming removed 8 bases at V and 8 bases at J, with 21 bases between. The CDR3 DNA reads as TGTGCCAGCCTTGAGTACTGGGGAGGGGGGGAAGCTTTCTTT. It codes for CASLEYWGGGEAFF.

The chain combines TRBV13 with TRBJ2-5, with D possibly being TRBD1 (5 bases). The V end lost 1 base, the J end lost 3 bases, and 12 bases lay between the germline ends. The CDR3 contains 15 residues. The germline CDR1 and CDR2 sequences are PRHDT and FYEKMQ (reference sequence). CDR3 nucleotides: TGTGCCAGCAGCTTAGCTCGACAGATGGAAGAGACCCAGTACTTC. As protein: CASSLARQMEETQYF.

A few counts support this clonotype. The rearrangement joins TRBV6-2 or TRBV6-3 to TRBJ2-6; TRBD1 agrees at 7 bases. CDR1 and CDR2 (germline): MNHEY, SVGEGT. CDR3 size: 15 residues. Germline trimming cut 6 bases from V and 2 bases from J; bases unmatched to any gene: 4. CDR3 DNA: TGTGCCAGCAGATTTACAGGGGCTGGGGCCAACGTCCTGACTTTC. Translation gives CASRFTGAGANVLTF.

This clonotype was seen repeatedly, ten times or more. CDR3 DNA: TGTGCCAGCAGCGCCCGTAGTGGCGGAGAGACCCAGTACTTC. It translates to CASSARSGGETQYF. The chain couples TRBV25-1 to TRBJ2-5; D not certain. Germline CDR1 is MGHDK and CDR2 is SYGVNS. The CDR3 runs to 14 residues. The germline V and J ends were trimmed by 6 bases and 4 bases, with 15 bases remaining between them.

This clonotype has ten or more counts. The gene calls are TRBV12-3 or TRBV12-4 and TRBJ1-2; D not resolved. V lost 3 bases to trimming and J lost 7 bases, with 12 bases between them. The CDR3 runs to 13 residues. The CDR3 DNA reads TGTGCCAGCAGTTTTGGCAGTCCCACTGGCTACACCTTC. Translating gives CASSFGSPTGYTF.

This clonotype was found many times. The chain is built from TRBV10-3 and TRBJ1-5; 12 bases are a match to TRBD1. The CDR3 runs to 15 residues. Per the germline V gene, CDR1 is ENHRY and CDR2 is SYGVKD. The V gene end was trimmed by 9 bases and the J gene end by 7 bases; junction bases not matched to a gene: 10. CDR3 loop: CAIQAGTGGGQPQHF. In DNA, the CDR3 is TGTGCCATACAAGCCGGGACAGGGGGCGGACAGCCCCAGCATTTT.

This clonotype was seen many times. Here the CDR3 reads CASSQDGAANQPQHF. For the CDR3, the DNA is TGCGCCAGCAGCCAAGATGGAGCAGCTAATCAGCCCCAGCATTTT. The V gene is TRBV4-1, the J gene TRBJ1-5; D ambiguous. The CDR3 covers 15 residues. Between the trimmed V and J ends, which lost 0 bases and 4 bases, there was a span of 10 bases. CDR1 and CDR2 from the germline V gene are MGHRA and YSYEKL.

J is TRBJ1-1 and V is TRBV18, with no clear D. V was cut by 3 bases and J by 0 bases, with 14 bases left in between. The CDR3 runs 16 residues. Germline assignment: CDR1 KGHSH and CDR2 LQKENI. In DNA form, the CDR3 reads TGTGCCAGCTCACCCCACGGACGGGCCGTGAACACTGAAGCTTTCTTT. Its protein is CASSPHGRAVNTEAFF.

This rearrangement joins TRBV6-5 to TRBJ2-7, with TRBD2 matching over 13 bases. The CDR3 length is 17 residues. J gave up 2 bases and V 0 bases, and 4 bases lay outside the gene matches. Germline CDR1 reads MNHEY; CDR2 reads SVGAGI. This CDR3 is CASSYSSTSGGAYEQYF. The CDR3, as DNA: TGTGCCAGCAGTTACTCGAGTACTAGCGGGGGGGCCTACGAGCAGTACTTC.

V usage is TRBV7-2 and J usage is TRBJ2-5; D is unclear. Germline V gene lookup returns CDR1 SGHTA and CDR2 FQGNSA. Trimming left V 5 bases short and J 5 bases short, with 15 bases between. The CDR3 consists of 14 residues. The CDR3, as DNA: TGTGCCAGCAGCCTCACAATATTAACGGAGACCCAGTACTTC. Protein sequence: CASSLTILTETQYF. The variable domain in full, with the rest retrieved from reference TRBV7-2 and TRBJ2-5, is GAGVSQSPSNKVTEKGKDVELRCDPISGHTALYWYRQSLGQGLEFLIYFQGNSAPDKSGLPSDRFSAERTGGSVSTLTIQRTQQEDSAVYLCASSLTILTETQYFGPGTRLLVL.

This clonotype was picked up many times. The gene calls are TRBV6-1 and TRBJ1-3; D might be TRBD1 (5 bases). Deletions cut 7 bases from V and 4 bases from J, with 20 bases between. The CDR3 sequence is 16 residues long. Germline-derived CDR1 and CDR2 are MNHNS and SASEGT. For the CDR3, the DNA is TGTGCCAGCACCTCTCCCCGGGGGGGTCAAGGAAACACCATATATTTT. It encodes CASTSPRGGQGNTIYF.

This sequence joins TRBV28 and TRBJ1-2; unclear D gene. V gave up 4 bases and J gave up 10 bases, with 13 bases separating them. CDR1 MDHEN and CDR2 SYDVKM come from the germline V gene. The CDR3 is 12 residues long. CDR3 in amino acids: CASSWARRDYTF. The CDR3 DNA reads as TGTGCCAGCAGTTGGGCCCGGCGGGACTACACCTTC.

The chain links TRBV6-4 to TRBJ2-7; D might be TRBD2 (5 bases). Per germline, CDR1 MRHNA and CDR2 SNTAGT. Trimming cost V 10 bases and J 6 bases, with 16 bases left between them. This CDR3 is 12 amino acids long. The CDR3 loop reads CAIRSEDFEQYF. The CDR3 DNA follows: TGTGCCATCAGGTCAGAGGACTTCGAGCAGTACTTC.

This clonotype was observed many times. V and J are TRBV28 and TRBJ2-7; 7 bases are shared with TRBD1. The CDR3 covers 14 residues. Germline values: CDR1 MDHEN, CDR2 SYDVKM. Unmatched junction bases numbered 9, after V lost 5 bases and J lost 5 bases. The CDR3 loop is CASSQGDFLNEQYF. The DNA of the CDR3 is TGTGCCAGCAGTCAGGGGGATTTCCTGAACGAGCAGTACTTC.

The chain links TRBV5-1 to TRBJ1-2; D perhaps matches TRBD1 (5 bases). The germline V and J ends were trimmed by 4 bases and 6 bases, with 19 bases remaining between them. The germline CDR1 and CDR2 sequences are SGHRS and YFSETQ. The CDR3 spans 15 residues. Here the CDR3 DNA reads TGCGCCAGCAGCCCAGAAGGACAATATTCGAATGGCTACACCTTC. Translated: CASSPEGQYSNGYTF.

There are many counts of this clonotype. The J gene is TRBJ2-7, the V gene TRBV29-1, with 9 bases lining up with TRBD1. Trimming at V came to 4 bases and at J to 6 bases, leaving 4 bases not matched to a gene. The CDR3 loop spans 12 amino acids. Germline CDR1 reads SQVTM; CDR2 reads ANQGSEA. CDR3 loop: CSVVPDRGEQYF. The DNA of the CDR3 is TGCAGCGTTGTTCCGGACAGGGGCGAGCAGTACTTC.

This clonotype was recorded at least ten times. This chain uses TRBV11-3 with TRBJ1-1; unclear D gene. V was trimmed by 2 bases and J by 1 base, leaving 14 bases between them. Germline values: CDR1 SGHNT, CDR2 YENEEA. The CDR3 extends over 16 amino acids. The CDR3 is CASSLWLFGPNTEAFF. In DNA, the CDR3 is TGTGCCAGCAGCTTATGGCTCTTCGGGCCGAACACTGAAGCTTTCTTT. The entire variable domain, with the rest obtained from reference TRBV11-3 and TRBJ1-1, is as follows: EAGVVQSPRYKIIEKKQPVAFWCNPISGHNTLYWYLQNLGQGPELLIRYENEEAVDDSQLPKDRFSAERLKGVDSTLKIQPAELGDSAVYLCASSLWLFGPNTEAFFGQGTRLTVV.

The V call is TRBV19, the J call TRBJ1-2; D unresolved. V was clipped by 5 bases and J by 1 base, with 11 bases between them. Germline values: CDR1 LNHDA, CDR2 SQIVND (reference sequence). The CDR3 runs to 14 residues. The DNA for the CDR3 is TGTGCCAGTAGTCCCCTCGGCAGTAACTATGGCTACACCTTC. Protein sequence: CASSPLGSNYGYTF.